The 32 T cell receptor beta chains presented below share a single source sample, sequenced in a study of cytomegalovirus exposure and HLA in healthy donors. With 60 Vbeta and 13 Jbeta primers, the PCR was carried out. Generated by immunoSEQ multiplex PCR, the TCRdb table keeps only in-frame clones and is missing some. The table shows around 200,000 clones, with 79% occurring only once. The sample consisted of PBMCs. The receptors were gathered from a woman aged 25 to 45 in good health and CMV-seropositive.

The rearrangement uses TRBV28 and TRBJ2-7; tentatively, D is TRBD2 (5 bases). V was trimmed by 6 bases and J by 2 bases, leaving 14 bases between them. This CDR3 comprises 14 residues. Germline CDR1 and CDR2: MDHEN and SYDVKM. The CDR3 loop is CASSTDWRAYEQYF. CDR3 coding DNA: TGTGCCAGCAGCACTGACTGGCGGGCCTACGAGCAGTACTTC.

The CDR3 loop reads CASRKALAAAGANVLTF. DNA of the CDR3: TGTGCCAGCAGAAAAGCTTTAGCGGCAGCTGGGGCCAACGTCCTGACTTTC. V and J are TRBV21-1 and TRBJ2-6; the table's TRBD2 call for D was not verified on the DNA. TRBV21-1 is a documented pseudogene. This CDR3 region has 17 residues.

The J gene is TRBJ1-5, the V gene TRBV19; the D is unclear. The V and J ends lost 3 bases and 2 bases respectively, with 11 bases between them. CDR1 is LNHDA and CDR2 is SQIVND in the germline V gene (reference sequence). The CDR3 totals 15 residues. Here the CDR3 reads CASSISGLGNQPQHF. In DNA form, the CDR3 reads TGTGCCAGTAGTATTTCGGGTTTGGGCAATCAGCCCCAGCATTTT. Filled out from reference TRBV19 and TRBJ1-5, the complete variable domain reads DGGITQSPKYLFRKEGQNVTLSCEQNLNHDAMYWYRQDPGQGLRLIYYSQIVNDFQKGDIAEGYSVSREKKESFPLTVTSAQKNPTAFYLCASSISGLGNQPQHFGDGTRLSIL.

The chain links TRBV18 to TRBJ1-2; weak D call: TRBD1 (6 bases). V was trimmed by 2 bases and J by 8 bases, leaving 18 bases between them. The CDR3 extends over 15 amino acids. Germline V gene sequence: CDR1 KGHSH, CDR2 LQKENI. The CDR3 DNA reads TGTGCCAGCTCACCAGGGGGCCGGGGCCTCGGAGGCTACACCTTC. Amino acid sequence: CASSPGGRGLGGYTF.

The rearrangement joins TRBV19 to TRBJ1-1, with D unclear. CDR1 is LNHDA, CDR2 SQIVND, per germline (reference sequence). The CDR3 runs 13 residues. V was trimmed by 7 bases and J by 4 bases, leaving 13 bases between them. The CDR3 loop is CASTTRAGTEAFF. The DNA for the CDR3 is TGTGCCAGTACCACTAGGGCCGGCACTGAAGCTTTCTTT.

This CDR3 is CASSLSRDEKLFF. In DNA, the CDR3 is TGTGCCAGCAGCTTATCCAGGGATGAAAAACTGTTTTTT. The chain links TRBV7-6 to TRBJ1-4, with a weak D call TRBD1 (5 bases). V lost 2 bases to trimming and J lost 6 bases, with 7 bases between them. Germline lookup yields CDR1 SGHVS and CDR2 FNYEAQ. This CDR3 has 13 amino acids.

The chain recombines TRBV15 with TRBJ1-1; D gene unclear. Trimming cost V 0 bases and J 11 bases, with 16 bases left between them. The CDR3 spans 14 residues. Germline V CDR1 and CDR2: LNHNV, YYDKDF (reference sequence). CDR3 DNA: TGTGCCACCAGCAGAGATCTGGCACAGTCGTGGGCTTTCTTT. Its protein is CATSRDLAQSWAFF.

CDR3 in DNA: TGTGCCAGCAGCCAAGCCCTACGGGGTAAGGTCTATGGCTACACCTTC. Translating gives CASSQALRGKVYGYTF. The V call is TRBV4-2, the J call TRBJ1-2; D is undetermined. Trimming pared 1 base from V and 4 bases from J, leaving 16 bases between. CDR3 size: 16 residues. The germline gives CDR1 LGHNA, CDR2 YNFKEQ.

The gene calls are TRBV9 and TRBJ2-5; 7 bases are shared with TRBD1. CDR3 length: 18 amino acids. The V segment lost 2 bases and the J segment 0 bases; nucleotides outside the gene matches: 13. The germline CDR1 and CDR2 sequences are SGDLS and YYNGEE. Here the CDR3 reads CASSVGPLGTAYQETQYF. The DNA for the CDR3 is TGTGCCAGCAGCGTTGGTCCCCTCGGGACAGCTTACCAAGAGACCCAGTACTTC.

This rearrangement joins TRBV6-6 to TRBJ1-1, with a tentative D call TRBD1 (5 bases). The CDR3 has 14 residues. CDR1 and CDR2 from the germline V gene are MNHNY and SVGAGI (reference sequence). V lost 7 bases and J 1 base, leaving 13 bases between the germline ends. As DNA, the CDR3 is TGTGCCAGCACCCCCAACGGGGGGAACACTGAAGCTTTCTTT. It encodes CASTPNGGNTEAFF.

The chain recombines TRBV7-9 with TRBJ2-5; D perhaps matches TRBD2 (6 bases). The CDR3 has 14 residues. Between the trimmed V and J ends, which lost 1 base and 5 bases, there was a span of 11 bases. In germline, CDR1 is SEHNR, CDR2 FQNEAQ (reference sequence). The CDR3, as DNA: TGTGCCAGCAGCTTAGAAGCGGGTACGGAGACCCAGTACTTC. Translating it yields CASSLEAGTETQYF.

The chain has TRBV28 and TRBJ2-1, with TRBD2 as a possible D gene (5 bases). This CDR3 comprises 14 residues. Trimming took off 2 bases at V and 7 bases at J, with 12 bases between the two ends. Germline V CDR1 and CDR2: MDHEN, SYDVKM. Here the CDR3 reads CASSLARVGNEQFF. DNA of the CDR3: TGTGCCAGCAGTTTAGCGCGGGTGGGGAATGAGCAGTTCTTC.

This CDR3 reads CAISAASGTRSGELFF. The CDR3 nucleotides read TGTGCCATCAGTGCTGCTAGCGGGACCCGGAGCGGGGAGCTGTTTTTT. The J gene is TRBJ2-2, the V gene TRBV10-3; 9 bases match TRBD2. The trim removed 4 bases at V and 7 bases at J, leaving 10 bases unmatched. The CDR3 loop spans 16 amino acids. In germline, CDR1 is ENHRY, CDR2 SYGVKD.

The J gene is TRBJ2-5, the V gene TRBV7-2; a possible D gene is TRBD2 (5 bases). Germline V gene lookup returns CDR1 SGHTA and CDR2 FQGNSA. The CDR3 runs 16 residues. Trimming removed 4 bases at V and 7 bases at J, with 22 bases between. CDR3 bases: TGTGCCAGCAGCTCAGCCTCGGACGGACCGAGGGTGACCCAGTACTTC. As protein: CASSSASDGPRVTQYF.

This clone was detected only once. The V call is TRBV15, the J call TRBJ1-2, with a tentative D call TRBD1 (6 bases). The V gene lost 0 bases and the J gene lost 0 bases, with 8 bases spanning the gap. The CDR3 totals 15 residues. CDR1 is LNHNV, CDR2 YYDKDF, per germline (reference sequence). In nucleotides, the CDR3 is TGTGCCACCAGCAGAGATAGGGACACTAACTATGGCTACACCTTC. Protein sequence: CATSRDRDTNYGYTF.

The chain carries TRBV2 and TRBJ2-7, with TRBD2 as a possible D gene (5 bases). CDR3 length: 13 residues. The germline V and J ends were trimmed by 3 bases and 5 bases, with 11 bases remaining between them. Germline V gene sequence: CDR1 SNHLY, CDR2 FYNNEI. CDR3 region: CASSDGIRDEQYF. Here the CDR3 DNA reads TGTGCCAGCAGTGACGGGATTCGAGACGAGCAGTACTTC.

The rearrangement uses TRBV10-3 and TRBJ1-2; TRBD1 is a possible D gene (6 bases). Trimming left V 8 bases short and J 8 bases short, with 21 bases between. The CDR3 has 14 residues. The germline V gene has CDR1 ENHRY and CDR2 SYGVKD. This CDR3 reads CAILNRGTEGGYTF. In DNA, the CDR3 is TGTGCCATCTTAAATAGGGGGACGGAAGGAGGCTACACCTTC.

As DNA, the CDR3 is TGTGCCAGCAGCGCCCCGACTAGCGGGAGCCACGAGCAGTACTTC. Amino acids: CASSAPTSGSHEQYF. V gene TRBV7-9 combines with J gene TRBJ2-7; 12 positions match TRBD2. The CDR3 consists of 15 residues. V shed 5 bases, J shed 5 bases, and the junction held 7 bases outside the gene matches. The germline gives CDR1 SEHNR, CDR2 FQNEAQ (reference sequence).

Only one count was recorded for this clone. The chain combines TRBV29-1 with TRBJ1-2; D is perhaps TRBD1 (6 bases). This CDR3 is built from 14 residues. The V gene lost 7 bases and the J gene lost 6 bases, with 21 bases spanning the gap. Germline loops: CDR1 SQVTM, CDR2 ANQGSEA. The CDR3 sequence is CSAPDVKTGNGYTF. DNA for the CDR3: TGCAGCGCCCCCGACGTGAAGACAGGTAATGGCTACACCTTC.

The chain combines TRBV7-2 with TRBJ2-7; tentative D call: TRBD2 (5 bases). The CDR3 totals 16 residues. Germline V gene data show CDR1 as SGHTA and CDR2 as FQGNSA. Deletions cut 4 bases from V and 7 bases from J, with 23 bases between. The CDR3 protein is CASSSSLSFSSGEQYF. The CDR3 bases are TGTGCCAGCAGCTCTAGCTTGTCGTTTAGCTCGGGAGAGCAGTACTTC.

This chain links TRBV30 with TRBJ2-7, with D possibly being TRBD1 (5 bases). CDR1 and CDR2 (germline): GTSNPN, SVGIG (reference sequence). Between the trimmed V and J ends, which lost 3 bases and 2 bases, there was a span of 8 bases. The length of the CDR3 is 12 residues. The CDR3 region has the DNA TGTGCCTGGAGCTTACAGGCCTACGAGCAGTACTTC. Protein product: CAWSLQAYEQYF.

The chain couples TRBV5-1 to TRBJ2-1; D might be TRBD2 (6 bases). Germline V gene lookup returns CDR1 SGHRS and CDR2 YFSETQ. Deletions cut 4 bases from V and 1 base from J, with 9 bases between. This CDR3 has 14 amino acids. DNA for the CDR3: TGCGCCAGCAGCGGGGCGGGATCCTACAATGAGCAGTTCTTC. Residues: CASSGAGSYNEQFF. The variable domain in full, completed from reference TRBV5-1 and TRBJ2-1, reads KAGVTQTPRYLIKTRGQQVTLSCSPISGHRSVSWYQQTPGQGLQFLFEYFSETQRNKGNFPGRFSGRQFSNSRSEMNVSTLELGDSALYLCASSGAGSYNEQFFGPGTRLTVL.

This chain connects TRBV5-6 to TRBJ1-6, with TRBD1 as a possible D gene (5 bases). The V gene's germline CDR1 is SGHDT and CDR2 YYEEEE. Trimming removed 5 bases from V and 7 bases from J, with 10 bases in between. The CDR3 length is 13 residues. The DNA of the CDR3 is TGTGCCAGCAGGGAACAGGAGAATTCACCCCTCCACTTT. It codes for CASREQENSPLHF.

The gene calls are TRBV4-1 and TRBJ1-3, with 8 bases aligning to TRBD1. The V segment lost 0 bases and the J segment 4 bases; nucleotides outside the gene matches: 5. The CDR3 length is 16 residues. Germline-derived CDR1 and CDR2 are MGHRA and YSYEKL. The CDR3 DNA follows: TGCGCCAGCAGCCAAGATCGGACAGGGTCCGGAAACACCATATATTTT. Encoded protein: CASSQDRTGSGNTIYF.

The genes are TRBV14 and TRBJ1-1; D gene ambiguous. The CDR3 extends over 14 amino acids. V lost 4 bases, J lost 3 bases, and 12 bases lay in between. Germline V gene data show CDR1 as SGHDN and CDR2 as FVKESK. The CDR3 is CASSLISVDTEAFF. DNA for the CDR3: TGTGCCAGCAGCCTGATCAGTGTGGACACTGAAGCTTTCTTT.

The V and J genes are TRBV7-8 and TRBJ1-1, with D possibly matching TRBD1 (5 bases). The germline V gene has CDR1 SGHVS and CDR2 FQNEAQ. Between the trimmed V and J ends, which lost 2 bases and 6 bases, there was a span of 13 bases. CDR3 length: 14 residues. CDR3: CASSLFRQQSEAFF. CDR3 DNA: TGTGCCAGCAGCTTATTTCGACAGCAGTCTGAAGCTTTCTTT.

This rearrangement joins TRBV7-2 to TRBJ1-4; TRBD1 matches at 8 bases. Germline lookup yields CDR1 SGHTA and CDR2 FQGNSA. V trimming: 5 bases; J trimming: 8 bases; junction bases outside the gene matches: 7. This CDR3 has 14 residues. CDR3: CASSPGQGFEKLFF. As DNA, the CDR3 is TGTGCCAGCAGCCCTGGACAGGGTTTCGAAAAACTGTTTTTT.

The CDR3 loop is CASSLDGRSYEQYF. The CDR3 DNA reads as TGTGCCAGCAGCCTTGACGGGAGGTCATACGAGCAGTACTTC. The V call is TRBV7-6, the J call TRBJ2-7; 7 nucleotides match TRBD2. Per the germline V gene, CDR1 is SGHVS and CDR2 is FNYEAQ. This CDR3 region has 14 residues. V was clipped by 5 bases and J by 4 bases; unmatched bases: 8.

The rearrangement joins TRBV5-1 to TRBJ1-6; weak D call: TRBD1 (6 bases). The CDR3 runs to 14 residues. The V end was cut by 0 bases, the J end by 8 bases, with 9 bases between. Germline CDR1 reads SGHRS; CDR2 reads YFSETQ. CDR3: CASSLGQADSPLHF. CDR3 sequence (DNA): TGCGCCAGCAGCTTGGGACAGGCCGATTCACCCCTCCACTTT.

The chain has TRBV6-1 and TRBJ2-1; maybe TRBD2 (6 bases). This CDR3 contains 14 residues. Germline-derived CDR1 and CDR2 are MNHNS and SASEGT. V dropped 6 bases and J dropped 9 bases, with 18 bases sitting between them. The CDR3 is CASRTLTGVVEQFF. CDR3 nucleotide sequence: TGTGCCAGCAGGACTTTAACGGGGGTGGTTGAGCAGTTCTTC.

The V call is TRBV2, the J call TRBJ2-2; maybe TRBD2 (6 bases). Looked up from germline, CDR1 is SNHLY and CDR2 is FYNNEI. Trimming pared 7 bases from V and 2 bases from J, leaving 17 bases between. The CDR3 is 16 residues long. The CDR3 DNA follows: TGTGCCAGCACCGATCGAGGGAGGAGTAACACCGGGGAGCTGTTTTTT. This sequence encodes CASTDRGRSNTGELFF.

This chain joins TRBV10-3 and TRBJ2-5; D perhaps matches TRBD2 (6 bases). The ends were cut back, 0 bases at V and 11 bases at J, with 19 bases in the middle. The CDR3 consists of 15 residues. Germline loops: CDR1 ENHRY, CDR2 SYGVKD. The CDR3 DNA reads TGTGCCATCAGTGAGTCCGACAGAGGGATACGGGAGCAGTACTTC. Its translation: CAISESDRGIREQYF.